This TCR beta chain emerged from a study of blood T cell repertoires in COVID-19. Study-wide context: PBMCs, B-cell-depleted T cells, or T cells provided the cDNA or gDNA that made up the material.

Method: immunoSEQ multiplex PCR; TCRdb's copy keeps in-frame clones and lacks some. The sample lists fewer than 300,000 clones; roughly 85% were seen once. Donors in Cohort 3 counted as recovered after two negative PCRs, clearance, or symptom resolution. The ends were cut back, 8 bases at V and 2 bases at J, with 13 bases in the middle. The CDR3 consists of 14 residues. Germline V gene sequence: CDR1 SEHNR, CDR2 FQNEAQ (reference sequence). The sequenced sample was PBMCs or T cells enriched from blood (not recorded which). This clonotype was obtained from a woman younger than 45 who had recovered from COVID-19. The chain is built from TRBV7-9 and TRBJ1-3; a possible D gene is TRBD1 (5 bases). DNA of the CDR3: TGTGCCAGCGGAACAGGATACACTGGAAACACCATATATTTT. This gives the protein CASGTGYTGNTIYF. The entire variable domain, with the rest obtained from reference TRBV7-9 and TRBJ1-3, is as follows: DTGVSQNPRHKITKRGQNVTFRCDPISEHNRLYWYRQTLGQGPEFLTYFQNEAQLEKSRLLSDRFSAERPKGSFSTLEIQRTEQGDSAMYLCASGTGYTGNTIYFGEGSWLTVV.